This TCR beta chain was found in a study of T cell responses to AZD1222 COVID-19 vaccine. Study-wide results and caveats: Clonal diversity may have been underestimated in mostly white British donors.

For this clone: The antigen remains undetermined.

Data came from immunoSEQ multiplex PCR; TCRdb stores just in-frame clones and leaves some out. Found here are about 120,000 clones, around 92% of them singletons; the top ten hold 13% to 15%. The V end was cut by 4 bases, the J end by 6 bases, with 7 bases between. The CDR3 is made up of 12 amino acids. Germline V gene sequence: CDR1 MDHEN, CDR2 SYDVKM. This TCR came from an adult in good health. The source material was peripheral blood, sampled on day 0 of AZD1222 vaccination. V gene TRBV28 combines with J gene TRBJ1-3; D remains unclear. The DNA for the CDR3 is TGTGCCAGCAGTTCCAGGTCAAACACCATATATTTT. Translated, it gives CASSSRSNTIYF.